The 20 T cell receptor beta chains given below trace back to one sample, sequenced in a study of early T cells in non-severe SARS-CoV-2 infection. TCRdb fed the 5' RACE reads into MiXCR, producing one record per CDR3 protein. This table has about 130,000 distinct CDR3 sequences, about 15% appearing once. The material sequenced was whole blood. The receptors here all came from an adult who was a healthcare worker with PCR-confirmed SARS-CoV-2 infection or an uninfected control (not recorded which).

The chain's CDR3 is CASGTGGYEQYF. The CDR3 DNA is TGTGCCAGTGGGACAGGGGGCTACGAGCAGTACTTC. The J gene is TRBJ2-7, the V gene TRBV19; TRBD1 matches 11 bases. Germline V gives CDR1 LNHDA, CDR2 SQIVND (reference sequence). The CDR3 runs to 12 residues. V gave up 8 bases and J gave up 3 bases; unmatched junction bases: 0. Variable domain in full (rest from reference TRBV19 and TRBJ2-7): DGGITQSPKYLFRKEGQNVTLSCEQNLNHDAMYWYRQDPGQGLRLIYYSQIVNDFQKGDIAEGYSVSREKKESFPLTVTSAQKNPTAFYLCASGTGGYEQYFGPGTRLTVT.

The chain links TRBV12-3 or TRBV12-4 to TRBJ2-3; D gene unclear. The CDR3 is 13 amino acids. V was pared by 3 bases and J by 3 bases, with 7 bases between. The CDR3 bases are TGTGCCAGCAGTTTCGTCAGTACAGATACGCAGTATTTT. Translation gives CASSFVSTDTQYF.

The chain uses TRBV7-6 and TRBJ1-5; D is uncertain. This CDR3 comprises 16 residues. V lost 1 base and J lost 3, with 13 bases in between. Germline CDR1 SGHVS, CDR2 FNYEAQ. CDR3 protein: CASSLDPGPLNQPQHF. The CDR3 nucleotides read TGTGCCAGCAGCTTAGATCCTGGCCCTCTCAATCAGCCCCAGCATTTT. Complete variable domain (other parts from reference TRBV7-6 and TRBJ1-5): GAGVSQSPRYKVTKRGQDVALRCDPISGHVSLYWYRQALGQGPEFLTYFNYEAQQDKSGLPNDRFSAERPEGSISTLTIQRTEQRDSAMYRCASSLDPGPLNQPQHFGDGTRLSIL.

The chain couples TRBV7-9 to TRBJ2-1; possibly TRBD2 for D (6 bases). Trimming left V 4 bases short and J 8 bases short, with 12 bases between. CDR3 length: 13 amino acids. The germline V gene has CDR1 SEHNR and CDR2 FQNEAQ (reference sequence). The CDR3 DNA reads as TGTGCCAGCAGCTCACCCTGGGGGGATGAGCAGTTCTTC. This gives the protein CASSSPWGDEQFF.

This clonotype was seen only a few times. Here the CDR3 DNA reads TGTGCCAGCAGCTATAATGGGGGAACAGATACGCAGTATTTT. Translated: CASSYNGGTDTQYF. J is TRBJ2-3 and V is TRBV5-4; D possibly uses TRBD1 or TRBD2 (5 bases each). V was cut by 3 bases and J by 3 bases, with 11 bases left in between. There are 14 residues in the CDR3. The germline CDR1 and CDR2 sequences are SGHNT and YYREEE (reference sequence).

In its sample, this clonotype was seen a few times. The chain has TRBV30 and TRBJ1-1; weak D call: TRBD1 (6 bases). Trimming cost V 5 bases and J 2 bases, with 15 bases left between them. From germline, CDR1 is GTSNPN and CDR2 SVGIG (reference sequence). The CDR3 is 14 amino acids. CDR3 nucleotides: TGTGCCTGGTCGCCGGGGGCAGGTAACACTGAAGCTTTCTTT. Its translation: CAWSPGAGNTEAFF.

The V call is TRBV12-3 or TRBV12-4, the J call TRBJ2-6; D unclear. The V and J ends lost 4 bases and 4 bases respectively, with 11 bases between them. The CDR3 is 15 amino acids. Here the CDR3 DNA reads TGTGCCAGCAGTTCCCACCCTCCCGGGGCCAACGTCCTGACTTTC. Translating it yields CASSSHPPGANVLTF.

The rearrangement uses TRBV30 and TRBJ1-2; D ambiguous. The CDR3 loop spans 14 amino acids. The V end lost 7 bases, the J end lost 0 bases, and 15 bases lay between the germline ends. The germline V gene has CDR1 GTSNPN and CDR2 SVGIG (reference sequence). This chain's CDR3 is CASVVDRANYGYTF. CDR3 nucleotides: TGTGCCTCCGTTGTGGATCGAGCTAACTATGGCTACACCTTC. Full variable domain (missing parts from reference TRBV30 and TRBJ1-2): SQTIHQWPATLVQPVGSPLSLECTVEGTSNPNLYWYRQAAGRGLQLLFYSVGIGQISSEVPQNLSASRPQDRQFILSSKKLLLSDSGFYLCASVVDRANYGYTFGSGTRLTVV.

The rearrangement joins TRBV23-1 to TRBJ1-6; D remains ambiguous. TRBV23-1 is annotated as an ORF whose role is uncertain. V lost 2 bases and J lost 9, with 14 bases in between. This CDR3 comprises 15 residues. The CDR3 spells CASSQAREIGSPLHF. The CDR3 nucleotides read TGCGCCAGCAGTCAAGCTAGGGAAATTGGTTCACCCCTCCACTTT.

The chain links TRBV3-1 to TRBJ2-5, with 7 nucleotides matching TRBD2. V was pared by 0 bases and J by 14 bases, with 6 bases of the junction left unmatched. The germline CDR1 and CDR2 sequences are LGHDT and YNNKEL (reference sequence). This CDR3 is built from 12 residues. This chain's CDR3 is CASSQDRASGYF. The CDR3 region has the DNA TGTGCCAGCAGCCAAGATCGTGCTAGCGGCTACTTC.

CDR3 loop: CASSSTGASEKLFF. In DNA, the CDR3 is TGTGCCAGCAGCTCGACAGGGGCAAGTGAAAAACTGTTTTTT. The genes are TRBV7-9 and TRBJ1-4, with 8 bases lining up with TRBD1. V gave up 4 bases and J gave up 7 bases; unmatched junction bases: 5. Germline CDR1 and CDR2: SEHNR and FQNEAQ (reference sequence). The CDR3 is 14 amino acids.

A few counts support this clonotype. The rearrangement links TRBV20-1 to TRBJ2-5; possible D gene TRBD2, 6 bases. The V and J ends lost 3 bases and 11 bases respectively, with 16 bases between them. The CDR3 runs to 12 residues. Germline V gene sequence: CDR1 DFQATT, CDR2 SNEGSKA (reference sequence). The CDR3 DNA sequence: TGCAGTGCTAGGGTACCTGTTGGGGGGCAGTACTTC. Protein sequence: CSARVPVGGQYF.

The chain couples TRBV10-3 to TRBJ2-3, with 13 nucleotides matching TRBD2. V dropped 8 bases and J dropped 1; count of bases not matched to a gene: 12. This CDR3 comprises 18 residues. In germline, CDR1 is ENHRY, CDR2 SYGVKD. The CDR3 reads CAIQVTSGGHLRTDTQYF. DNA of the CDR3: TGTGCCATCCAAGTGACTAGCGGGGGGCATTTACGCACAGATACGCAGTATTTT.

This clonotype was recorded a few times. This sequence joins TRBV10-3 and TRBJ2-3; D uncertain. V was shortened by 2 bases and J by 5 bases, with 8 bases between the two germline ends. Germline assignment: CDR1 ENHRY and CDR2 SYGVKD. This CDR3 is 13 amino acids long. CDR3 region: CAISEGLGDTQYF. CDR3 coding DNA: TGTGCCATCAGTGAGGGGCTCGGAGATACGCAGTATTTT.

The rearrangement uses TRBV5-1 and TRBJ2-4, with D possibly being TRBD1 or TRBD2 (5 bases each). Deletions cut 0 bases from V and 6 bases from J, with 10 bases between. The CDR3 contains 14 residues. CDR1 is SGHRS, CDR2 YFSETQ, per germline. CDR3 coding DNA: TGCGCCAGCAGCTTGGCGGGGCATACAAACATTCAGTACTTC. This translates into CASSLAGHTNIQYF.

The chain has TRBV6-6 and TRBJ2-2; no firm D call. CDR3 length equals 13 residues. V gave up 5 bases and J gave up 2 bases, with 6 bases separating them. Looked up from germline, CDR1 is MNHNY and CDR2 is SVGAGI (reference sequence). The CDR3 is CASSEFNTGELFF. CDR3 bases: TGTGCCAGCAGTGAGTTTAACACCGGGGAGCTGTTTTTT.

The chain has TRBV10-3 and TRBJ1-6, with 8 bases that match TRBD1. The CDR3 runs 15 residues. V lost 2 bases to trimming and J lost 8 bases; unmatched junction nucleotides: 5. Per the germline V gene, CDR1 is ENHRY and CDR2 is SYGVKD. For the CDR3, the DNA is TGTGCCATCAGTGAGGGACAGGGATTAGATTCACCCCTCCACTTT. Protein: CAISEGQGLDSPLHF.

This chain uses TRBV5-1 with TRBJ2-2, with 7 bases fitting TRBD1. Looked up from germline, CDR1 is SGHRS and CDR2 is YFSETQ. The CDR3 has 14 amino acids. Trimming at V came to 4 bases and at J to 3 bases, leaving 3 bases not matched to a gene. The CDR3 reads CASSLGTDTGELFF. As DNA, the CDR3 is TGCGCCAGCAGCCTAGGGACAGACACCGGGGAGCTGTTTTTT.

This clonotype was detected a few times. This chain uses TRBV20-1 with TRBJ1-5; TRBD1 is a possible D gene (6 bases). The CDR3 loop spans 12 amino acids. Germline V lookup: CDR1 DFQATT, CDR2 SNEGSKA (reference sequence). Trimming took off 5 bases at V and 4 bases at J, with 9 bases between the two ends. The CDR3 sequence: CSAEQGNQPQHF. DNA of the CDR3: TGCAGTGCTGAACAGGGTAATCAGCCCCAGCATTTT.

This chain links TRBV5-1 with TRBJ1-3, with D unclear. This CDR3 is built from 13 residues. CDR1 is SGHRS, CDR2 YFSETQ, per germline. Trimming pared 2 bases from V and 1 base from J, leaving 4 bases between. For the CDR3, the DNA is TGCGCCAGCAGCTTCAAATCTGGAAACACCATATATTTT. This encodes CASSFKSGNTIYF.